This T cell receptor (beta chain) stems from a study of early T cells in non-severe SARS-CoV-2 infection. Study in general: The sequenced material was bulk RNA from unsorted whole blood, and its chains were unpaired.

Only a few counts were recorded for this clonotype. In the library, individual cDNA molecules carried attached unique molecular identifiers. TCRdb re-called the 5' RACE reads through MiXCR, storing one row per CDR3 protein. The sample records about 42,000 distinct CDR3 sequences, less than 6.5% being singletons. The CDR3 has 12 residues. Germline V lookup: CDR1 MGHDK, CDR2 SYGVNS. V was trimmed by 3 bases and J by 5 bases, leaving 8 bases between them. V gene TRBV25-1 combines with J gene TRBJ2-7; D uncertain. This specimen was whole blood, taken at baseline. This TCR was sampled from an adult who was a healthcare worker with PCR-confirmed SARS-CoV-2 infection or an uninfected control (not recorded which). CDR3 protein: CASSEIRDEQYF. CDR3 DNA: TGTGCCAGCAGTGAGATTAGGGACGAGCAGTACTTC.